This section outlines one TCR beta chain sequence together with its context. Germline V gene sequence: CDR1 KGHSH, CDR2 LQKENI. V lost 2 bases and J 5 bases, leaving 9 bases between the germline ends. The CDR3 is 13 amino acids. The time point here: after neoadjuvant nivolumab, at surgical resection. Patients had newly diagnosed, untreated stage II-IVA oral cavity squamous cell carcinoma. Tumor libraries mostly used 4.5 to 5.5 ug genomic DNA, two replicates each. Sequenced by immunoSEQ multiplex PCR; TCRdb stores in-frame clones only, minus some. The data show approximately 37,000 clones, around 40% seen once. This entry is derived from a study of neoadjuvant anti-PD-1 for oral cavity cancer.

The source was tumor tissue, collected after nivolumab (anti-PD-1) treatment. This clonotype originated in a person aged 40-85 years with oral cavity squamous cell carcinoma. The V gene is TRBV18, the J gene TRBJ1-2; D not resolved. The CDR3 DNA is TGTGCCAGCTCACCAAAACGAGAGTATGGCTACACCTTC. Translated: CASSPKREYGYTF.